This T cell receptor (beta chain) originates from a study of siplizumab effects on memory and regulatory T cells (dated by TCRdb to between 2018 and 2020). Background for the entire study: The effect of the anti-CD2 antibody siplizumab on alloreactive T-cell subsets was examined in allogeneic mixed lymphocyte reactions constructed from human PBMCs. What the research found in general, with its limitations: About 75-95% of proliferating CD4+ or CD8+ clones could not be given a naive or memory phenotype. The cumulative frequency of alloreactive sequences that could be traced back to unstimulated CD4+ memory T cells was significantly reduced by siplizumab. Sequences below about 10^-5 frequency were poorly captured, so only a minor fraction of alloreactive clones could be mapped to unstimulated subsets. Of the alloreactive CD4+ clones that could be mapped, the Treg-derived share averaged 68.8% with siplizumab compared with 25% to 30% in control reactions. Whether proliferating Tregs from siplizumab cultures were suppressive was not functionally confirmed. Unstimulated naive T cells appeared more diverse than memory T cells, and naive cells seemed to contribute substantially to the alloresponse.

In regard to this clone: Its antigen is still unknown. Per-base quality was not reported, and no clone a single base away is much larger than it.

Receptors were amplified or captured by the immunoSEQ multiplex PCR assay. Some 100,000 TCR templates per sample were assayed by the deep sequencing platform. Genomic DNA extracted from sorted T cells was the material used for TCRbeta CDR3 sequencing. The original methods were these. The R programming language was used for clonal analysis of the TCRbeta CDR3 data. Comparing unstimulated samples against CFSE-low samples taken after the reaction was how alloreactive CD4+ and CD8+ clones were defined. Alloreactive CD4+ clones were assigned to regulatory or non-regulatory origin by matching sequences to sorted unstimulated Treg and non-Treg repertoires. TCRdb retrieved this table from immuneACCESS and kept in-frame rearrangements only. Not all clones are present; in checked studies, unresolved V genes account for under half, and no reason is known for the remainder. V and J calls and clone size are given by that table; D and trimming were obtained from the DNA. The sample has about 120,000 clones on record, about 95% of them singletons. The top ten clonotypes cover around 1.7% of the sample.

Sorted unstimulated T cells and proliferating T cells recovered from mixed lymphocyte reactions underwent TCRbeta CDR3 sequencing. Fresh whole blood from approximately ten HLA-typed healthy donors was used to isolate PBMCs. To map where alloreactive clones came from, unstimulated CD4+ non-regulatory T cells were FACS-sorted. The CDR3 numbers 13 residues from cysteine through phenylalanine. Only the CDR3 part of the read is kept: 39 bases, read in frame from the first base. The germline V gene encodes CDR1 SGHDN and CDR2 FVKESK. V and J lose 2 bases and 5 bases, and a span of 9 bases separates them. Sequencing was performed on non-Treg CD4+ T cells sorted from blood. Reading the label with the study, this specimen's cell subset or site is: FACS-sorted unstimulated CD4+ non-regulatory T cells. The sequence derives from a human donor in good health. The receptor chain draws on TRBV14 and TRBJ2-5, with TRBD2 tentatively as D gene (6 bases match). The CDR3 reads CASSQRGAETQYF. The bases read TGTGCCAGCAGCCAACGCGGGGCCGAGACCCAGTACTTC.